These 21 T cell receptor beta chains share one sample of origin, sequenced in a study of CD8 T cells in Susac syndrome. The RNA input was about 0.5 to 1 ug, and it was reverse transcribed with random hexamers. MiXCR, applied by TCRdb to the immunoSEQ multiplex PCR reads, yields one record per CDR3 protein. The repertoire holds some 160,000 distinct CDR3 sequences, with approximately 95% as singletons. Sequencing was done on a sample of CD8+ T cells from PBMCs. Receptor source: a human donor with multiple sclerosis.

This CDR3 is CASSGGGFSGNTIYF. The CDR3 nucleotides are TGTGCCAGCAGCGGCGGGGGTTTTTCTGGAAACACCATATATTTT. The chain is built from TRBV9 and TRBJ1-3, with D possibly being TRBD1 (5 bases). The CDR3 runs to 15 residues. Trimming shortened V by 3 bases and J by 1 base, and 11 bases separated the two germline ends. Germline V lookup: CDR1 SGDLS, CDR2 YYNGEE.

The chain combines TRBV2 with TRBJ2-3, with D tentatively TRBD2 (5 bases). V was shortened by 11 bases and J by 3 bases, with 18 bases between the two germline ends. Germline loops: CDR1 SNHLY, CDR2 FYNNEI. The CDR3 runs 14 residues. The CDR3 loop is CAGAWASSTDTQYF. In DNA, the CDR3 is TGTGCCGGAGCCTGGGCTAGCTCGACAGATACGCAGTATTTT.

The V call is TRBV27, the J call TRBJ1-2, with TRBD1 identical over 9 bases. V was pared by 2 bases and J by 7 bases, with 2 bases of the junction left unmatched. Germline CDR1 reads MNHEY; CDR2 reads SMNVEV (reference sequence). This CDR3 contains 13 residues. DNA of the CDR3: TGTGCCAGCAGTTTAGGGGACAGGGCTGGCTACACCTTC. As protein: CASSLGDRAGYTF.

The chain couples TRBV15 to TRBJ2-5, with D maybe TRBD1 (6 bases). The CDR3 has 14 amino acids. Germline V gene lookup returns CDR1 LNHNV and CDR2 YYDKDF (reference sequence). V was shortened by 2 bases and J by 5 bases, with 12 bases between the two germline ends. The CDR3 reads CATSRNREWETQYF. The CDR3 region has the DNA TGTGCCACCAGCAGAAACAGGGAGTGGGAGACCCAGTACTTC.

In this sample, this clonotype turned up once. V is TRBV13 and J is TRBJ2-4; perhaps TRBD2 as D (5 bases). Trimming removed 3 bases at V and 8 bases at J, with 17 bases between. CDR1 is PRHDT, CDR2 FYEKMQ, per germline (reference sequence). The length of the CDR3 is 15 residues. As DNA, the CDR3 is TGTGCCAGCAGCTTTGGAACAGCCGGGGTCGACATTCAGTACTTC. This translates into CASSFGTAGVDIQYF.

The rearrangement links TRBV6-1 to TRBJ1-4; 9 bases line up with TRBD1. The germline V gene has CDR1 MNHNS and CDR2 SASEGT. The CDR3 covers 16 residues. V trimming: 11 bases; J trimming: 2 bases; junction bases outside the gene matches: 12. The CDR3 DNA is TGTGCCGTTAGTCCGGGACAGGGTTTTACTAATGAAAAACTGTTTTTT. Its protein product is CAVSPGQGFTNEKLFF.

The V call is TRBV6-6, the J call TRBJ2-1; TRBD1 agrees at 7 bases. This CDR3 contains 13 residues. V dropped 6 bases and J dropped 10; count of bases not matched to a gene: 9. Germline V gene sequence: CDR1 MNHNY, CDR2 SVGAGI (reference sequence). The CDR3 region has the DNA TGTGCCAGCAGCTGGACAGGCCTTAGGGAGCAGTTCTTC. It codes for CASSWTGLREQFF.

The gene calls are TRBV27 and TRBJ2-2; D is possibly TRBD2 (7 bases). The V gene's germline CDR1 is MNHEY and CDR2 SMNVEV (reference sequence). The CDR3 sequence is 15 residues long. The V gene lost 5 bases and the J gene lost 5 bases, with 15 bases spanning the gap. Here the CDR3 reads CASSLERGGTGELFF. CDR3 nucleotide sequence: TGTGCCAGCAGTCTAGAAAGGGGGGGGACCGGGGAGCTGTTTTTT.

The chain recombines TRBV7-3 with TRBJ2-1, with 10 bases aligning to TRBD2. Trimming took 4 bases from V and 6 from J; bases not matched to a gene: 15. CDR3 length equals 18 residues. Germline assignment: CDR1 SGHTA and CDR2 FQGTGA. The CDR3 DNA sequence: TGTGCCAGCAGCTCCAAACCCTCCCTAGCGGGGGTCTCCAATGAGCAGTTCTTC. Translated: CASSSKPSLAGVSNEQFF.

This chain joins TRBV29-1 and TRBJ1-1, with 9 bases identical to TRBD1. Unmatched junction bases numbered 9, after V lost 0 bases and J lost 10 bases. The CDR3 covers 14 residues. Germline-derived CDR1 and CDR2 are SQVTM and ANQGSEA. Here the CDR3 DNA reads TGCAGCGTTGAAGAAGTGGGACAGGGATTCGTAGCTTTCTTT. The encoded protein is CSVEEVGQGFVAFF.

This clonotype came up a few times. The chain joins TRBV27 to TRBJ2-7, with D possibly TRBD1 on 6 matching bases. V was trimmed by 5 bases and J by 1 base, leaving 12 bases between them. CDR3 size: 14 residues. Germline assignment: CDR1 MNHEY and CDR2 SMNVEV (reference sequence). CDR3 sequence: CASSPTGLSYEQYF. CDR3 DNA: TGTGCCAGCAGTCCCACAGGGTTGTCCTACGAGCAGTACTTC.

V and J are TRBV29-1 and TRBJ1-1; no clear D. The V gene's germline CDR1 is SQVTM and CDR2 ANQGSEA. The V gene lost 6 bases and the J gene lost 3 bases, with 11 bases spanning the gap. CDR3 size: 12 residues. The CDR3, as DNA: TGCAGCGTGCCGCGGAGGGACACTGAAGCTTTCTTT. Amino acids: CSVPRRDTEAFF. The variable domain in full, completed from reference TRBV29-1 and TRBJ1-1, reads SAVISQKPSRDICQRGTSLTIQCQVDSQVTMMFWYRQQPGQSLTLIATANQGSEATYESGFVIDKFPISRPNLTFSTLTVSNMSPEDSSIYLCSVPRRDTEAFFGQGTRLTVV.

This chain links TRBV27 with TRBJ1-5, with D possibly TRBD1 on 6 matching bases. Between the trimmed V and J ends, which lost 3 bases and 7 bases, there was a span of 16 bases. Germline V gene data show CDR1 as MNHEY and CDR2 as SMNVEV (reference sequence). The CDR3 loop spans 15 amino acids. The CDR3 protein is CASSLVWGGAQPQHF. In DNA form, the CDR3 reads TGTGCCAGCAGTTTGGTTTGGGGGGGCGCGCAGCCCCAGCATTTT.

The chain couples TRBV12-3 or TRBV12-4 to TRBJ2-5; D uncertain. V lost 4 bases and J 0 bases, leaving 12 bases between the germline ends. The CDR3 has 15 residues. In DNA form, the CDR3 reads TGTGCCAGCAGTTGGGCCCCCGGGTACCAAGAGACCCAGTACTTC. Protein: CASSWAPGYQETQYF.

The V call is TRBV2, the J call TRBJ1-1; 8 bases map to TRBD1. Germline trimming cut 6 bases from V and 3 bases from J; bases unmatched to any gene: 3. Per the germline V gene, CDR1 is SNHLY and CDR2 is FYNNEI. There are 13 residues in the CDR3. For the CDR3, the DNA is TGTGCCAGCAGGTTGACAGGGGACACTGAAGCTTTCTTT. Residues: CASRLTGDTEAFF.

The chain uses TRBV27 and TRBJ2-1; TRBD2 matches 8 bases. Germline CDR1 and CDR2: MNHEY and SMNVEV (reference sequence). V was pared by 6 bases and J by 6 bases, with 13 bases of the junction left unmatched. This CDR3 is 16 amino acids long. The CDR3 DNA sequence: TGTGCCAGCAGCCCACTTGGCGGGGGGAACTTCAATGAGCAGTTCTTC. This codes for CASSPLGGGNFNEQFF.

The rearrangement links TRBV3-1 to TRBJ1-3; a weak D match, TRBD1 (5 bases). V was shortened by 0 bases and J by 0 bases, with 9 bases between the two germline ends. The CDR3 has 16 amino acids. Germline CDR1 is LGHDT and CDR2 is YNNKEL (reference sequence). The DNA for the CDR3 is TGTGCCAGCAGCCAAGAGGACATTGTCTCTGGAAACACCATATATTTT. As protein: CASSQEDIVSGNTIYF. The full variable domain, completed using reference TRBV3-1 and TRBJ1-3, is DTAVSQTPKYLVTQMGNDKSIKCEQNLGHDTMYWYKQDSKKFLKIMFSYNNKELIINETVPNRFSPKSPDKAHLNLHINSLELGDSAVYFCASSQEDIVSGNTIYFGEGSWLTVV.

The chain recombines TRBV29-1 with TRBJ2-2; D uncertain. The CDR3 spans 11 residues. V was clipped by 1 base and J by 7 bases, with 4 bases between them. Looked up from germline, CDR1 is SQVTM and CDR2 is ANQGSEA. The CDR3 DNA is TGCAGCGTTGAAGTGGGCGGGGAGCTGTTTTTT. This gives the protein CSVEVGGELFF.

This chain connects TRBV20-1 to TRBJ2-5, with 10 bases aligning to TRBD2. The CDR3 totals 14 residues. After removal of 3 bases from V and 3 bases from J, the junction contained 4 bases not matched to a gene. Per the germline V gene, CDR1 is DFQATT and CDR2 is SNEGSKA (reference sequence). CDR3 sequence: CSASSGGAKETQYF. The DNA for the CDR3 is TGCAGTGCTAGCAGCGGGGGGGCGAAAGAGACCCAGTACTTC.

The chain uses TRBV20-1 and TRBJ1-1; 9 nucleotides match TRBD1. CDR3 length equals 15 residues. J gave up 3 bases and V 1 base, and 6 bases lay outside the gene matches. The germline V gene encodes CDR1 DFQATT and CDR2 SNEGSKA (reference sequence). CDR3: CSARASGTGYTEAFF. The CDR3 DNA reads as TGCAGTGCTAGAGCATCGGGGACAGGGTACACTGAAGCTTTCTTT.

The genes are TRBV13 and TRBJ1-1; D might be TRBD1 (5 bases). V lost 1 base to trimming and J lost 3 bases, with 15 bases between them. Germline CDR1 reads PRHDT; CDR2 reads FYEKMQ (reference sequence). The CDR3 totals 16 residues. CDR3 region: CASSLVGEGRDTEAFF. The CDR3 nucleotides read TGTGCCAGCAGCTTAGTAGGGGAGGGCCGGGACACTGAAGCTTTCTTT.